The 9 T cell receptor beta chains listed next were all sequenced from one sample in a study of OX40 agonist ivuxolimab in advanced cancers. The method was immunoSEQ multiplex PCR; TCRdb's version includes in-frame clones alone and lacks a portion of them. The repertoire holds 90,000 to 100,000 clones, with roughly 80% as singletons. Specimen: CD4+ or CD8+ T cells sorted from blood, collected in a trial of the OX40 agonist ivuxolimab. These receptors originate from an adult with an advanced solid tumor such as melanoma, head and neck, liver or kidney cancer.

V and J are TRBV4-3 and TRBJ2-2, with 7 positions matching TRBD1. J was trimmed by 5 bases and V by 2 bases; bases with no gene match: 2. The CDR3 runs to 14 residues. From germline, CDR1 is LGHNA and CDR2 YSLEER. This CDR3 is CASSQQGVTGELFF. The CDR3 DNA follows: TGCGCCAGCAGCCAACAGGGGGTGACCGGGGAGCTGTTTTTT.

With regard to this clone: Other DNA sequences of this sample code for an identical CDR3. The CDR3 DNA follows: TGTGCCAGCAGCCTAAGCTCCTACGAGCAGTACTTC. It encodes CASSLSSYEQYF. J is TRBJ2-7 and V is TRBV7-2; D unclear. The CDR3 totals 12 residues. V dropped 5 bases and J dropped 0 bases, with 5 bases sitting between them. Per germline, CDR1 SGHTA and CDR2 FQGNSA.

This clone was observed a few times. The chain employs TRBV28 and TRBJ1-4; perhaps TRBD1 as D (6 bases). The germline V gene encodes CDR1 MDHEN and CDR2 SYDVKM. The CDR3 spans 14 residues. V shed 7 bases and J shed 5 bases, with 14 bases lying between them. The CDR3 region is CASNKGGGNEKLFF. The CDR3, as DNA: TGTGCCAGCAATAAAGGGGGGGGGAATGAAAAACTGTTTTTT.

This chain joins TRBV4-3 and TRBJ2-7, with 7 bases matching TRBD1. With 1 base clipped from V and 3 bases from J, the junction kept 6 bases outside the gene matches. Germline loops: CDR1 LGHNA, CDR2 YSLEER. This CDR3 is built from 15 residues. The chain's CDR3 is CASSQGPGQLYEQYF. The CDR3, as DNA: TGCGCCAGCAGCCAAGGGCCGGGACAGCTCTACGAGCAGTACTTC.

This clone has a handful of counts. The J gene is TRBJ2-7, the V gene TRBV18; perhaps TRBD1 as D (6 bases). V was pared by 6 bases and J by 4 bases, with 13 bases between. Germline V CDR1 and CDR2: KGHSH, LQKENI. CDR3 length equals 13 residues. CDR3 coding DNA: TGTGCCAGCTCCGGGACAATCGATTACGAGCAGTACTTC. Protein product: CASSGTIDYEQYF. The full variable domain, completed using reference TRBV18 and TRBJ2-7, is NAGVMQNPRHLVRRRGQEARLRCSPMKGHSHVYWYRQLPEEGLKFMVYLQKENIIDESGMPKERFSAEFPKEGPSILRIQQVVRGDSAAYFCASSGTIDYEQYFGPGTRLTVT.

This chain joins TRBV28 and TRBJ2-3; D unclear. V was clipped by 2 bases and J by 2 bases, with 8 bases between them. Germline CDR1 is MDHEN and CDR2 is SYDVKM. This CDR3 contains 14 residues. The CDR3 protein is CASSLGSLTDTQYF. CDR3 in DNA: TGTGCCAGCAGTTTAGGCAGCCTCACAGATACGCAGTATTTT.

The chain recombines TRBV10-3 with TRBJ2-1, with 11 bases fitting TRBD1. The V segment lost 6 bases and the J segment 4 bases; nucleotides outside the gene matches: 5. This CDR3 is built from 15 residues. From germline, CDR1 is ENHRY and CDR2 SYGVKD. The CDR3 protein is CAIRGDRGMYNEQFF. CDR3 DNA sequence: TGTGCCATCAGGGGGGACAGGGGGATGTACAATGAGCAGTTCTTC.

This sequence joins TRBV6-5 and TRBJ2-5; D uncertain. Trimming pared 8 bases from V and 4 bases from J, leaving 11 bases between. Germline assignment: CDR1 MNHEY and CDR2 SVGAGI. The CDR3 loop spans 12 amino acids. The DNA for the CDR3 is TGTGCCAGCCGTAGGGCCCCAGAGACCCAGTACTTC. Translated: CASRRAPETQYF.

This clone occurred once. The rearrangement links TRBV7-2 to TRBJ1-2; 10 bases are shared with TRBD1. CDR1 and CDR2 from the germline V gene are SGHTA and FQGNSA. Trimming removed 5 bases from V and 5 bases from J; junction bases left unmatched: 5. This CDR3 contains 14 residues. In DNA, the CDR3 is TGTGCCAGCAGCGCGGGACAGGGGCTTTATGGCTACACCTTC. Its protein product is CASSAGQGLYGYTF.